This TCR beta chain was captured in a study of control samples from healthy donors and cancer patients. The data were produced by immunoSEQ multiplex PCR, yet TCRdb's version contains in-frame clones alone and is incomplete. The table records 250,000 to 300,000 clones, roughly 82% of them present only once. Germline-derived CDR1 and CDR2 are LGHDT and YNNKEL (reference sequence). V lost 4 bases, J lost 8 bases, and 14 bases lay in between. This CDR3 region has 13 residues. This receptor was obtained from a woman aged 55-69 years with lung cancer. The source material was PBMCs. The chain recombines TRBV3-1 (or the pseudogene TRBV3-2) with TRBJ1-2; D gene unclear. CDR3 amino acids: CASSRDVSRGYTF. DNA of the CDR3: TGTGCCAGCAGCCGAGACGTTTCGCGGGGCTACACCTTC.